The 21 T cell receptor beta chains listed next were all sequenced from one sample in a study of PD-1 blockade in mismatch repair-deficient tumors. TCRdb's copy holds only in-frame clones and misses some; the assay was immunoSEQ multiplex PCR. The sample lists more than 85,000 clones, about 79% seen once, with around 6.5% in the top ten. This material consisted of peripheral blood, taken approximately 35 weeks after starting pembrolizumab. The receptor source for this set is an adult with mismatch repair-deficient cancer.

V and J are TRBV18 and TRBJ1-5; 8 bases match TRBD1. The junction had 8 bases not matched to a gene; V was cut back by 5 bases and J by 5 bases. The CDR3 consists of 15 residues. Per the germline V gene, CDR1 is KGHSH and CDR2 is LQKENI. CDR3 in amino acids: CASSRGQDYDQPQHF. The CDR3 DNA reads as TGTGCCAGCTCAAGGGGACAGGATTACGATCAGCCCCAGCATTTT. The variable domain in full, completed from reference TRBV18 and TRBJ1-5, reads NAGVMQNPRHLVRRRGQEARLRCSPMKGHSHVYWYRQLPEEGLKFMVYLQKENIIDESGMPKERFSAEFPKEGPSILRIQQVVRGDSAAYFCASSRGQDYDQPQHFGDGTRLSIL.

The chain carries TRBV11-2 and TRBJ2-4; TRBD2 might be the D (7 bases). The CDR3 extends over 16 amino acids. Germline assignment: CDR1 SGHAT and CDR2 FQNNGV. Trimming cost V 5 bases and J 2 bases, with 16 bases left between them. DNA of the CDR3: TGTGCCAGCAGCCGGAGGGGGAGGGACCCCAAAAACATTCAGTACTTC. Encoded protein: CASSRRGRDPKNIQYF.

The chain links TRBV19 to TRBJ1-5; D call uncertain. CDR1 is LNHDA and CDR2 is SQIVND in the germline V gene (reference sequence). The CDR3 length is 13 residues. The V end lost 2 bases, the J end lost 3 bases, and 5 bases lay between the germline ends. CDR3 nucleotide sequence: TGTGCCAGTAGTATAAACAACAATCAGCCCCAGCATTTT. This sequence encodes CASSINNNQPQHF.

The chain links TRBV27 to TRBJ2-1; 8 bases are shared with TRBD2. V was pared by 4 bases and J by 0 bases, with 5 bases of the junction left unmatched. CDR1 and CDR2 (germline): MNHEY, SMNVEV (reference sequence). CDR3 length: 16 amino acids. CDR3 bases: TGTGCCAGCAGTTCCCAAACTAGCGGCTCCTACAATGAGCAGTTCTTC. This gives the protein CASSSQTSGSYNEQFF.

The rearrangement links TRBV6-1 to TRBJ2-5; TRBD1 matches at 8 bases. V lost 7 bases and J lost 5; bases outside the gene matches: 6. The CDR3 runs 13 residues. Germline CDR1 MNHNS, CDR2 SASEGT. The DNA of the CDR3 is TGTGCCAGCAAGCCAGGGGGCTCGGAGACCCAGTACTTC. This translates into CASKPGGSETQYF.

The chain uses TRBV2 and TRBJ2-1; TRBD2 aligns across 9 bases. The germline V gene has CDR1 SNHLY and CDR2 FYNNEI. V shed 1 base, J shed 7 bases, and the junction held 11 bases outside the gene matches. This CDR3 spans 17 amino acids. The CDR3: CASSEGRAGGGRNEQFF. The CDR3 coding sequence is TGTGCCAGCAGTGAAGGGAGAGCGGGAGGCGGGAGGAATGAGCAGTTCTTC.

The chain couples TRBV27 to TRBJ1-4, with D unclear. V lost 6 bases, J lost 0 bases, and 11 bases lay in between. The CDR3 has 15 residues. CDR1 and CDR2 (germline): MNHEY, SMNVEV (reference sequence). The CDR3: CASSRSFATNEKLFF. CDR3 bases: TGTGCCAGCAGCCGCTCATTTGCAACTAATGAAAAACTGTTTTTT.

The chain links TRBV21-1 to TRBJ1-1; the DNA was not compared with TRBD1, the D call given in the table. TRBV21-1 is flagged as a pseudogene. The CDR3 covers 14 residues. CDR3 sequence (DNA): TGTGCCAGCACGGGACACCTAAAGAACACTGAAGCTTTCTTT. Amino acid sequence: CASTGHLKNTEAFF.

CDR3 coding DNA: TGTGCCAGCTCACGCGGCGGGGCGTTTTTCACAGATACGCAGTATTTT. This gives the protein CASSRGGAFFTDTQYF. V usage is TRBV18 and J usage is TRBJ2-3; tentative D call: TRBD2 (6 bases). Trimming removed 4 bases at V and 2 bases at J, with 16 bases between. The CDR3 is 16 residues long. CDR1 and CDR2 from the germline V gene are KGHSH and LQKENI.

The chain joins TRBV6-6 to TRBJ2-7; TRBD1 agrees at 7 bases. The germline V gene encodes CDR1 MNHNY and CDR2 SVGAGI (reference sequence). This CDR3 region has 14 residues. Trimming removed 6 bases from V and 3 bases from J; junction bases left unmatched: 8. The CDR3 DNA sequence: TGTGCCAGCAGCCAGACAGGGCCGAACTACGAGCAGTACTTC. As protein: CASSQTGPNYEQYF.

There are a few counts of this clone. The rearrangement joins TRBV9 to TRBJ2-1, with D tentatively TRBD2 (6 bases). V shed 2 bases and J shed 6 bases, with 15 bases lying between them. CDR3 length: 15 residues. Germline V gene lookup returns CDR1 SGDLS and CDR2 YYNGEE. The CDR3 DNA sequence: TGTGCCAGCAGCGTTGACGGCGGGATGGGCAATGAGCAGTTCTTC. Amino acids: CASSVDGGMGNEQFF.

This clone was seen only once. One end of the junction fails to match germline, which may point to a read error. V gene TRBV7-7 combines with J gene TRBJ2-2; a possible D gene is TRBD2 (5 bases). This CDR3 has 15 residues. Germline assignment: CDR1 SSHAT and CDR2 FNYEAQ (reference sequence). Here the CDR3 reads CASSFGLTGSGELFF. CDR3 nucleotides: TGTGCTAGCAGCTTCGGACTGACCGGGTCCGGGGAGCTGTTTTTT. Supplemented by reference TRBV7-7 and TRBJ2-2, the full variable domain reads GAGVSQSPRYKVTKRGQDVTLRCDPISSHATLYWYQQALGQGPEFLTYFNYEAQPDKSGLPSDRFSAERPEGSISTLTIQRTEQRDSAMYRCASSFGLTGSGELFFGEGSRLTVL.

This clone appeared a single time. The chain couples TRBV5-1 to TRBJ2-3, with 7 bases fitting TRBD1. V gave up 1 base and J gave up 4 bases; unmatched junction bases: 6. Looked up from germline, CDR1 is SGHRS and CDR2 is YFSETQ. This CDR3 is 15 amino acids long. CDR3 DNA sequence: TGCGCCAGCAGCTTGCTAGGGGGCATGCCAGATACGCAGTATTTT. Translated: CASSLLGGMPDTQYF.

This clone has more than one count but fewer than ten. The chain combines TRBV7-2 with TRBJ2-7; D uncertain. Germline loops: CDR1 SGHTA, CDR2 FQGNSA. The V end lost 6 bases, the J end lost 3 bases, and 12 bases lay between the germline ends. The CDR3 has 13 residues. Here the CDR3 reads CASSLTPNYEQYF. Written as DNA, the CDR3 is TGTGCCAGCAGTTTGACACCTAACTACGAGCAGTACTTC.

The chain carries TRBV7-6 and TRBJ2-2; no clear D gene. Trimming took 6 bases from V and 5 from J, leaving 7 bases between them. In germline, CDR1 is SGHVS, CDR2 FNYEAQ. The CDR3 totals 12 residues. The CDR3 loop reads CASSRTTGELFF. CDR3 in DNA: TGTGCCAGCAGTCGAACGACCGGGGAGCTGTTTTTT.

The chain links TRBV7-9 to TRBJ2-1; the match to TRBD2 covers 7 bases. The CDR3 spans 16 residues. V was clipped by 9 bases and J by 0 bases; unmatched bases: 11. Germline-derived CDR1 and CDR2 are SEHNR and FQNEAQ (reference sequence). DNA of the CDR3: TGTGCCAGTAGGGTCGGTCGCGGGAGCTCCTACAATGAGCAGTTCTTC. It specifies CASRVGRGSSYNEQFF.

The rearrangement links TRBV7-9 to TRBJ2-3, with D hard to call. Germline V gives CDR1 SEHNR, CDR2 FQNEAQ (reference sequence). The germline V and J ends were trimmed by 5 bases and 2 bases, with 8 bases remaining between them. The CDR3 spans 13 residues. CDR3: CASSPRHTDTQYF. CDR3 bases: TGTGCCAGCAGCCCAAGACACACAGATACGCAGTATTTT. The entire variable domain, with the rest obtained from reference TRBV7-9 and TRBJ2-3, is as follows: DTGVSQNPRHKITKRGQNVTFRCDPISEHNRLYWYRQTLGQGPEFLTYFQNEAQLEKSRLLSDRFSAERPKGSFSTLEIQRTEQGDSAMYLCASSPRHTDTQYFGPGTRLTVL.

The gene calls are TRBV6-5 and TRBJ2-3; 9 positions match TRBD1. This CDR3 is built from 16 residues. The J segment lost 8 bases and the V segment lost 4 bases, leaving 13 bases of the junction unmatched. In germline, CDR1 is MNHEY, CDR2 SVGAGI. CDR3 protein: CASSLPGTGITSTQYF. Here the CDR3 DNA reads TGTGCCAGCAGTTTACCCGGGACAGGGATAACTAGTACGCAGTATTTT.

The chain uses TRBV11-2 and TRBJ2-5; 8 bases align to TRBD2. V was pared by 5 bases and J by 3 bases, with 11 bases of the junction left unmatched. CDR3 length: 16 amino acids. Germline V lookup: CDR1 SGHAT, CDR2 FQNNGV. The CDR3 DNA reads TGTGCCAGCAGCCTCCGAGGAGCGGGAGTGGAAGAGACCCAGTACTTC. Translated: CASSLRGAGVEETQYF.

This chain connects TRBV5-1 to TRBJ2-7; TRBD1 matches at 9 bases. CDR1 and CDR2 (germline): SGHRS, YFSETQ. The J segment lost 2 bases and the V segment lost 1 base, leaving 7 bases of the junction unmatched. The CDR3 is made up of 16 amino acids. The CDR3 sequence is CASSLSLTGGPYEQYF. The CDR3 DNA is TGCGCCAGCAGCTTGAGTTTGACAGGGGGTCCCTACGAGCAGTACTTC.

The J gene is TRBJ2-3, the V gene TRBV6-1; D is unclear. V lost 6 bases to trimming and J lost 6 bases, with 10 bases between them. This CDR3 region has 12 residues. CDR1 and CDR2 (germline): MNHNS, SASEGT. CDR3 sequence reads: CASSLPGDTQYF. The DNA for the CDR3 is TGTGCCAGCAGCCTTCCCGGGGATACGCAGTATTTT.